This TCR beta chain was identified during a study of identifying expanded T cells in peripheral blood. There are 17 residues in the CDR3. V was clipped by 3 bases and J by 0 bases; unmatched bases: 10. Per the germline V gene, CDR1 is SGHTA and CDR2 is FQGNSA. The protocol was immunoSEQ multiplex PCR, while the TCRdb copy is restricted to in-frame clones and leaves out a portion. The data show about 76,000 clones, with approximately 85% seen just once and under 20% held by the top ten. As for this clone: Antigen specificity is unknown.

Healthy donors had no documented immune events, such as infections, while sampled. Study-level results: Technical replicates showed approximately 1.2 changed clones; two weeks roughly 15; four weeks 19. Variance in clone template counts between approximately 2-week samples significantly increased with total template count across all healthy donors.

Material: blood. The chain uses TRBV7-2 and TRBJ2-7, with TRBD2 matching 8 bases. The source is a person aged 18 to 75 in good health. The CDR3 loop reads CASSLSSGSDVSYEQYF. The CDR3 DNA is TGTGCCAGCAGCTTGTCCAGCGGGAGCGATGTCTCCTACGAGCAGTACTTC.